The next 3 T cell receptor beta chains were all read from a single sample in a study of OX40 agonist ivuxolimab in advanced cancers. Sequenced by immunoSEQ multiplex PCR; TCRdb stores in-frame clones only, minus some. The profile shows roughly 60,000 clones, around 88% of them singletons. The source was CD4+ or CD8+ T cells sorted from blood, collected in a trial of the OX40 agonist ivuxolimab. Source of these receptors: an adult with an advanced solid tumor such as melanoma, head and neck, liver or kidney cancer.

This clone is a singleton in its sample. This sequence joins TRBV10-3 and TRBJ2-2, with 7 bases matching TRBD1. The germline V gene encodes CDR1 ENHRY and CDR2 SYGVKD. The CDR3 is 13 residues long. J was trimmed by 5 bases and V by 6 bases; bases with no gene match: 3. CDR3 nucleotide sequence: TGTGCCATCAGCACAGGGGTGACCGGGGAGCTGTTTTTT. Protein product: CAISTGVTGELFF.

The chain combines TRBV5-5 with TRBJ1-3; D uncertain. The CDR3 spans 15 residues. The V gene lost 2 bases and the J gene lost 6 bases, with 15 bases spanning the gap. Germline CDR1 SGHKS, CDR2 YYEKEE (reference sequence). In nucleotides, the CDR3 is TGTGCCAGCAGCTTTTCCATATCTGAAAAAAACACCATATATTTT. Its protein product is CASSFSISEKNTIYF.

CDR3 loop: CASSIGTGNSEAFF. The CDR3 nucleotides are TGTGCCAGCAGCATAGGGACAGGGAATTCTGAAGCTTTCTTT. V is TRBV5-4 and J is TRBJ1-1, with TRBD1 matching over 9 bases. V shed 4 bases and J 6 bases; nucleotides not matched to a gene: 7. The CDR3 is 14 amino acids. The germline V gene has CDR1 SGHNT and CDR2 YYREEE (reference sequence).